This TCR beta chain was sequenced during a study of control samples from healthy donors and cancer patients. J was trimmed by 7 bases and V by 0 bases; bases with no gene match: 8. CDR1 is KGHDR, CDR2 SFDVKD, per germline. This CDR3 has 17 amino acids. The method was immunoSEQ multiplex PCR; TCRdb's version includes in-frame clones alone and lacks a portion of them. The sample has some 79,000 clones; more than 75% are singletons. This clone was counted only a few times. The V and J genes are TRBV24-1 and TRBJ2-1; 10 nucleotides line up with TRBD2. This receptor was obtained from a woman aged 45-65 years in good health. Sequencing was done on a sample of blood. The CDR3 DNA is TGTGCCACCAGTGATTTGAAACTAGCGGGATCTCGGAATGAGCAGTTCTTC. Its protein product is CATSDLKLAGSRNEQFF.